This T cell receptor beta chain was recovered during a study of cytomegalovirus exposure and HLA in healthy donors (dated 2017 in TCRdb). Describing the broader study: The 500 to 700 repertoires of the first cohort and the 95 to 150 validation repertoires were produced on the same platform, according to a later analysis. Besides the first cohort of under 700 subjects, a separate validation cohort made up of 95 to 150 different subjects was used. The study aimed to test whether signatures of past pathogen exposure could be identified by cataloging public T cell receptors. High-throughput TCR immunosequencing, statistical association of individual TCRs with disease status, and machine learning were combined to predict cytomegalovirus infection status.

Paper-wide results and their limitations: While some public TCRs were present in many individuals, most TCR sequences turned up only very rarely across donors. A later analysis lacked HLA typing for the validation cohort, so it scored co-occurrence in that cohort across all 110 or so repertoires. The classifier was reported to diagnose cytomegalovirus status with high specificity and sensitivity in both the original cohort and the validation cohort. In vitro tests confirmed that a few of the cytomegalovirus-associated TCR beta chains recognize cytomegalovirus antigens. A later analysis found that TCRs clustered in the first cohort also tended to co-occur in the 110 or so validation repertoires, with 94% of cluster scores above 0. In the study, roughly 160 TCR beta chains were listed as associated with cytomegalovirus. The authors suggested that the approach could potentially be generalized to other disease states and immunological phenotypes.

On this clone itself: No antigen is known for it. No base quality values were provided; no much bigger clone lies one nucleotide off.

Preparation of the library involved the immunoSEQ multiplex PCR assay. Per the original workflow: To diagnose cytomegalovirus status from the catalog of TCR beta chain sequences, a statistical classification framework was built. TCRdb provides this immuneACCESS table in a form limited to in-frame rearrangements. Some clones are lacking; in checked studies, under half of them reflect an unresolved V gene, and why the rest are absent is not known. V and J calls and clone size are those listed in that table; D and trimming were worked out from the DNA. Present in this sample are 250,000 to 400,000 clones, roughly 87% of which were seen just once. Around 0.91% of the sample rests with the top ten. The donors belonged to the validation cohort of about 130 subjects, which was separate from the 666-subject first cohort. Trimming costs V 3 bases and J 4 bases, and their ends lie 11 bases apart. Its CDR3 holds 15 amino acids, cysteine through phenylalanine. Left in the record is the CDR3 DNA by itself, 45 bases read in frame from the first base. Taken from the germline V gene, the CDR1 and CDR2 loops are SGHRS and YFSETQ.

The V gene is TRBV5-1 and the J gene is TRBJ1-6; TRBD1 is possibly the D segment (6 matching bases). This receptor was obtained from a young man in good health and CMV-seronegative. Sample: PBMCs. Here is the DNA: TGCGCCAGCAGCTCCCGGGACACTTATAATTCACCCCTCCACTTT. This is translated as CASSSRDTYNSPLHF. Supplemented by the reference TRBV5-1 and TRBJ1-6 proteins around the CDR3, the complete variable domain is KAGVTQTPRYLIKTRGQQVTLSCSPISGHRSVSWYQQTPGQGLQFLFEYFSETQRNKGNFPGRFSGRQFSNSRSEMNVSTLELGDSALYLCASSSRDTYNSPLHFGNGTRLTVT.